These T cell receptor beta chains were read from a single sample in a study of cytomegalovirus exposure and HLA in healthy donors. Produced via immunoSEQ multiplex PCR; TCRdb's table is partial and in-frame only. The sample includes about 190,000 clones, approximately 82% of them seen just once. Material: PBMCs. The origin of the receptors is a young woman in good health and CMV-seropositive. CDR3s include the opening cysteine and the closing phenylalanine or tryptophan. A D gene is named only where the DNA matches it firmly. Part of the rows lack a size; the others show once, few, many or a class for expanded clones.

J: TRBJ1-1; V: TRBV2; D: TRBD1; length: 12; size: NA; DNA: TGTGCCAGCAGGTACCAGGGGGCAGCAGCTTTCTTT; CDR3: CASRYQGAAAFF
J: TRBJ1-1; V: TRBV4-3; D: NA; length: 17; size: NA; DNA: TGCGCCAGCAGCTATCAACAGGGAAGGAAGGAGAACACTGAAGCCTTCTTT; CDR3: CASSYQQGRKENTEAFF
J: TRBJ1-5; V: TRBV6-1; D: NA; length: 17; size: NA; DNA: TGTGCCAGCAGTGACATCTGGGGCGGATATGGCAATCAGCCCCAGCATTTT; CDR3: CASSDIWGGYGNQPQHF
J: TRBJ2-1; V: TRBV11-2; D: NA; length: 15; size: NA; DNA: TGTGCCAGCAGCCTCACCCAGTTCTCGTACAATGAGCAGTTCTTC; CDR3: CASSLTQFSYNEQFF
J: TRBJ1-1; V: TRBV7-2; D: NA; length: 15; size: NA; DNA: TGTGCCAGCCGAAAGGCAGGGGTACGGGGTGAAAAGGCTTTCTTT; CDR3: CASRKAGVRGEKAFF
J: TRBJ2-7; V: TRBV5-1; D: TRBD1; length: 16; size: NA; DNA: TGCGCCAGCAGCTTGGTAACGTCAACAGGGGCCTACGAGCAGTACTTC; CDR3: CASSLVTSTGAYEQYF
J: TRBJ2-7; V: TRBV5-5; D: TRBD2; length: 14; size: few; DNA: TGTGCCAGCAGCTTGGTACTAGCGGGGGGAGAGCAGTACTTC; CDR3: CASSLVLAGGEQYF
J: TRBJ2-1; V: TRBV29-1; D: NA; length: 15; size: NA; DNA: TGCAGCGTCGAGCAATTCAGGGGGGCCTACAATGAGCAGTTCTTC; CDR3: CSVEQFRGAYNEQFF
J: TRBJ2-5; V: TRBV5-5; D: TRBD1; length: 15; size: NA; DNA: TGTGCCAGCAGCGACACCGGGACAGAGGAAGAGACCCAGTACTTC; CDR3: CASSDTGTEEETQYF
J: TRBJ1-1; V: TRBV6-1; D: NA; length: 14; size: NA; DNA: TGTGCCAGCAGTGAAGGGCTCCCGAACACTGAAGCTTTCTTT; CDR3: CASSEGLPNTEAFF
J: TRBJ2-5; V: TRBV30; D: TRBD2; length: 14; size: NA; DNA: TGTGCCTTGATCTATAGCGGGGTAGGGGGGACCCAGTACTTC; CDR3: CALIYSGVGGTQYF
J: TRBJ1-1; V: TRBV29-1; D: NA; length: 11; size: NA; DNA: TGCAGCGTTTACCAGGGAACAGAAGCTTTCTTT; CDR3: CSVYQGTEAFF
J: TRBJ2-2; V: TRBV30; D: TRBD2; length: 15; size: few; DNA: TGTGCCTGGAGTGTACAGCGGGGGAACAACGGGGAGCTGTTTTTT; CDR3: CAWSVQRGNNGELFF
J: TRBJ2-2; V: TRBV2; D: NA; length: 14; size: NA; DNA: TGTGCCAGCAGTTGGGGACAAAACACCGGGGAGCTGTTTTTT; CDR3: CASSWGQNTGELFF
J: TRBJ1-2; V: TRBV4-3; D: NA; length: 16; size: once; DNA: TGCGCCAGCAGCCAGGTCACAGGGTCCCGCTACTATGGCTACACCTTC; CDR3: CASSQVTGSRYYGYTF
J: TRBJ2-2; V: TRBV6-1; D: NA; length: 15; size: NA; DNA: TGTGCCAGCAGTGTGACATCCGGGGTCTCCGGGGAGCTGTTTTTT; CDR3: CASSVTSGVSGELFF
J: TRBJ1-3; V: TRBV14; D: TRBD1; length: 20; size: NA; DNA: TGTGCCAGCAGCCATGGTGGACAGGGGGCCCGGGCGCCCTCTGGAAACACCATATATTTT; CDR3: CASSHGGQGARAPSGNTIYF
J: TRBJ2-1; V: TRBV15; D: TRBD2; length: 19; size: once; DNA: TGTGCCACCAGCAGAGATTTTGGGGGGGGGACTAGCGGTAACAATGAGCAGTTCTTC; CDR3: CATSRDFGGGTSGNNEQFF
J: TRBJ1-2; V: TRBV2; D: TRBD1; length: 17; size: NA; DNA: TGTGCCAGCAGCGATGGGACAGGGTTAGGGAGCCGCTATGGCTACACCTTC; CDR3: CASSDGTGLGSRYGYTF
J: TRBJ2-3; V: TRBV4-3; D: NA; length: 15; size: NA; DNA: TGCGCCAGCAGCCAAGAATACGCGGGCACAGATACGCAGTATTTT; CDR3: CASSQEYAGTDTQYF
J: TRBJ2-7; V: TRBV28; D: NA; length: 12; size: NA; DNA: TGTGCCAGCAGCTATAGCTCCTACGAGCAGTACTTC; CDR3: CASSYSSYEQYF
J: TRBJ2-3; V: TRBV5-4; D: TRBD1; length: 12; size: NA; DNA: TGTGCCAGCAGCTTTGGACAGGGGGTGGGGTATTTT; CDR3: CASSFGQGVGYF